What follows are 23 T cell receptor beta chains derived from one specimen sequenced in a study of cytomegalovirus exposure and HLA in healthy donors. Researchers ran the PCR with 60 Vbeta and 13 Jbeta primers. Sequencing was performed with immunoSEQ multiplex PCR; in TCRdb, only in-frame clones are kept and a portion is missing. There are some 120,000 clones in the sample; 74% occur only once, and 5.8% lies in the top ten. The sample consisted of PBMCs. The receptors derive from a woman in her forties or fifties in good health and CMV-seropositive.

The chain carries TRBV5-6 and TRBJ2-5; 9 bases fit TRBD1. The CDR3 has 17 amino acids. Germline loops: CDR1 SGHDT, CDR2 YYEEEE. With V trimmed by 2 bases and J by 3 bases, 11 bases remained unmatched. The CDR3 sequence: CASSFPLTQGAEETQYF. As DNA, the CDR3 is TGTGCCAGCAGCTTTCCCCTGACACAGGGGGCGGAAGAGACCCAGTACTTC.

CDR3 amino acids: CASSLRQGGQPQHF. The CDR3 DNA reads TGTGCCAGCAGCCTGAGACAGGGAGGACAGCCCCAGCATTTT. The chain has TRBV7-2 and TRBJ1-5; 7 nucleotides align to TRBD1. Germline loops: CDR1 SGHTA, CDR2 FQGNSA. This CDR3 spans 14 amino acids. V was clipped by 5 bases and J by 7 bases; unmatched bases: 8.

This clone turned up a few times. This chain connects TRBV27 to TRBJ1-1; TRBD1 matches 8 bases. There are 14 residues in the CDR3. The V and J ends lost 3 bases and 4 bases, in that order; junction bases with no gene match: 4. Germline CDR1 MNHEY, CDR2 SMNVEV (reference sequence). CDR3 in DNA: TGTGCCAGCAGTTTGGACAGGGTAGCCACTGAAGCTTTCTTT. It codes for CASSLDRVATEAFF.

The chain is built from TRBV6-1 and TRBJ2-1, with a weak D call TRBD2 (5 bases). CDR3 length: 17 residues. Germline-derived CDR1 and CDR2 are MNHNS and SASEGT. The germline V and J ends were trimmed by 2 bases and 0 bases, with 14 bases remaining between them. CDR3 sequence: CASSERPASRSYNEQFF. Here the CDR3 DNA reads TGTGCCAGCAGTGAACGGCCGGCTAGCCGCTCCTACAATGAGCAGTTCTTC.

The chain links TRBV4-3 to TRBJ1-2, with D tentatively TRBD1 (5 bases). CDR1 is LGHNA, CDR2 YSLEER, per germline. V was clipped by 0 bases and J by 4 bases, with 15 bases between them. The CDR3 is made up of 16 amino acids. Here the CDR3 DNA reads TGCGCCAGCAGCCAAGACGTACAGGCTGGGGCCTATGGCTACACCTTC. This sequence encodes CASSQDVQAGAYGYTF.

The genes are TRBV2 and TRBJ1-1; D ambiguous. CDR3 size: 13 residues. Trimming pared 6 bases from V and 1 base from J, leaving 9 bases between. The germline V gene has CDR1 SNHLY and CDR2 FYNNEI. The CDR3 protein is CASRREWNTEAFF. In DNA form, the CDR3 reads TGTGCCAGCAGGAGGGAATGGAACACTGAAGCTTTCTTT.

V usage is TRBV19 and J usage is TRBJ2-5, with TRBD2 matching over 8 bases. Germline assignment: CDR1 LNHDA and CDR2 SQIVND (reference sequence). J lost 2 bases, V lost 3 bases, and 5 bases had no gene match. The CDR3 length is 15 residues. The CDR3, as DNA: TGTGCCAGTAGTATCGGCGGGGGGAAACAAGAGACCCAGTACTTC. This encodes CASSIGGGKQETQYF.

This chain's CDR3 is CASGKAGAGEQYF. CDR3 in DNA: TGCGCCAGTGGGAAGGCAGGGGCGGGCGAGCAGTACTTC. This chain uses TRBV5-1 with TRBJ2-7; weak D call: TRBD1 (6 bases). The CDR3 loop spans 13 amino acids. V lost 8 bases to trimming and J lost 6 bases, with 18 bases between them. CDR1 SGHRS and CDR2 YFSETQ come from the germline V gene.

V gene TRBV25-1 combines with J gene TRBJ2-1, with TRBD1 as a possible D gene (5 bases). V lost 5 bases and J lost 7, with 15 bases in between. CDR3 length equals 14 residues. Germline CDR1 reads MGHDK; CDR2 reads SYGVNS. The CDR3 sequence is CASSREQAINEQFF. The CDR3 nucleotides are TGTGCCAGCAGTCGAGAACAGGCCATAAATGAGCAGTTCTTC.

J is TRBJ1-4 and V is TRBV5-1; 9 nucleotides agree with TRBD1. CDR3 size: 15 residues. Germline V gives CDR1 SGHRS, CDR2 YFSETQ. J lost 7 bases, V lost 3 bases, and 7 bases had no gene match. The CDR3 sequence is CASSYAQGAREKLFF. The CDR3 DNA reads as TGCGCCAGCAGCTATGCACAGGGGGCGCGTGAAAAACTGTTTTTT.

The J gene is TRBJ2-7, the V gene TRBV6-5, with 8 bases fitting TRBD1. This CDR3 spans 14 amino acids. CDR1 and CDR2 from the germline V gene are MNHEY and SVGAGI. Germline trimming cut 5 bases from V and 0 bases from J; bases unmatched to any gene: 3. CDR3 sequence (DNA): TGTGCCAGCAGTCTGGGACAGGTCTCCTACGAGCAGTACTTC. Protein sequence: CASSLGQVSYEQYF.

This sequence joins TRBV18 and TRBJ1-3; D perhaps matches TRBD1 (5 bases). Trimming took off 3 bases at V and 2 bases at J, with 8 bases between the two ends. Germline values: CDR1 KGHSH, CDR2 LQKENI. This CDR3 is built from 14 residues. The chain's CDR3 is CASSPAGTGNTIYF. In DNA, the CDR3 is TGTGCCAGCTCACCCGCAGGGACTGGAAACACCATATATTTT.

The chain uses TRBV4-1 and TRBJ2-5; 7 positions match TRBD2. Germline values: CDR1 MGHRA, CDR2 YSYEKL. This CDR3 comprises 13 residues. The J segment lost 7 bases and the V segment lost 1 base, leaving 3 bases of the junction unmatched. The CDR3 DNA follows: TGCGCCAGCAGCCAAGGGTGGGGGGGGACCCAGTACTTC. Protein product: CASSQGWGGTQYF.

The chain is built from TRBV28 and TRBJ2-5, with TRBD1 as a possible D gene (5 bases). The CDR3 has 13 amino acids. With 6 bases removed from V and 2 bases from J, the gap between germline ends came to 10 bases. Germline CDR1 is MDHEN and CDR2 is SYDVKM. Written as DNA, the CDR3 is TGTGCCAGCAGGGGGCAGGGACAAGAGACCCAGTACTTC. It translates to CASRGQGQETQYF.

The CDR3 nucleotides read TGTGCCAGCAGCTTAGGAACAGGAGTGGGCACTGAAGCTTTCTTT. Its protein product is CASSLGTGVGTEAFF. This chain uses TRBV7-6 with TRBJ1-1; maybe TRBD1 (5 bases). Germline-derived CDR1 and CDR2 are SGHVS and FNYEAQ. Trimming took off 1 base at V and 4 bases at J, with 13 bases between the two ends. CDR3 size: 15 residues.

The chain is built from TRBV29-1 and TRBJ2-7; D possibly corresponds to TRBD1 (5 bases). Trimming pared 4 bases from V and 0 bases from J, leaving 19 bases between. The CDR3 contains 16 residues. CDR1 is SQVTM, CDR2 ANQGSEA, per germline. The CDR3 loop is CSVGYPNPDSSYEQYF. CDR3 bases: TGCAGCGTTGGATACCCAAACCCCGACAGCTCCTACGAGCAGTACTTC.

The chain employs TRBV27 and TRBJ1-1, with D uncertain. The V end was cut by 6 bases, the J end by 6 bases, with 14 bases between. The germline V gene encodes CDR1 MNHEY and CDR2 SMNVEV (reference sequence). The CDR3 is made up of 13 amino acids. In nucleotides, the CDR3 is TGTGCCAGCAGCCGTCCCCCGCGGGCTGAAGCTTTCTTT. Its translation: CASSRPPRAEAFF.

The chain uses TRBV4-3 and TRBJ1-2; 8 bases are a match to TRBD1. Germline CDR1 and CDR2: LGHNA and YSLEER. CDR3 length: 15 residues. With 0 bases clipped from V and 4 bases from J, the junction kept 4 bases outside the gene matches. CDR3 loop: CASSQDLDRGYGYTF. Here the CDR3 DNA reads TGCGCCAGCAGCCAAGATCTAGACAGGGGCTATGGCTACACCTTC.

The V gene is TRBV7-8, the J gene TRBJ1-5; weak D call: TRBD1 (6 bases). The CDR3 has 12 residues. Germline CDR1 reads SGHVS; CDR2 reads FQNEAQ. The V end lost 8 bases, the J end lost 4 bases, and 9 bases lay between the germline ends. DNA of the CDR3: TGTGCCAGCGGGACACTTAATCAGCCCCAGCATTTT. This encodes CASGTLNQPQHF.

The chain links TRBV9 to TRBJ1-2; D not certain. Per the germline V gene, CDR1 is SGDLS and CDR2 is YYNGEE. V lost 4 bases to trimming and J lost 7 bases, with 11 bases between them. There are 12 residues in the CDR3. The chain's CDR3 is CASSKRSGGYTF. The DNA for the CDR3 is TGTGCCAGCAGCAAGAGGTCGGGTGGCTACACCTTC.

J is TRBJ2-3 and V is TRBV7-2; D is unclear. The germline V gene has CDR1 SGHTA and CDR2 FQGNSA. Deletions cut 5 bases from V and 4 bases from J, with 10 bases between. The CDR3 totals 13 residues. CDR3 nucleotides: TGTGCCAGCAGCGCACAGAGACCAGATACGCAGTATTTT. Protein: CASSAQRPDTQYF. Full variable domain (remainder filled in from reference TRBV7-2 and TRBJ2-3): GAGVSQSPSNKVTEKGKDVELRCDPISGHTALYWYRQSLGQGLEFLIYFQGNSAPDKSGLPSDRFSAERTGGSVSTLTIQRTQQEDSAVYLCASSAQRPDTQYFGPGTRLTVL.

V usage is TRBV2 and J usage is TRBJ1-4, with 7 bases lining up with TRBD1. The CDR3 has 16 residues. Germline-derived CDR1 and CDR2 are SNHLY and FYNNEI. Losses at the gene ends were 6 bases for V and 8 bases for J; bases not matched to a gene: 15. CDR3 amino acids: CASSDPGTADGEKLFF. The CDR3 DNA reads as TGTGCCAGCAGCGACCCTGGGACAGCTGACGGAGAAAAACTGTTTTTT. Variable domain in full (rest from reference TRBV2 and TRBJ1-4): EPEVTQTPSHQVTQMGQEVILRCVPISNHLYFYWYRQILGQKVEFLVSFYNNEISEKSEIFDDQFSVERPDGSNFTLKIRSTKLEDSAMYFCASSDPGTADGEKLFFGSGTQLSVL.

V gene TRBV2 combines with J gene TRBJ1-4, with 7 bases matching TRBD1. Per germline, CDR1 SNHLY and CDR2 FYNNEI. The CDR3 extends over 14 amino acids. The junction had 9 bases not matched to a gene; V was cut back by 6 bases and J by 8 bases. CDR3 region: CASRGDSRGEKLFF. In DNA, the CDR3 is TGTGCCAGCAGAGGGGACAGCCGCGGGGAAAAACTGTTTTTT.